This TCR beta chain was identified during a study of identical twins. Germline assignment: CDR1 DFQATT and CDR2 SNEGSKA (reference sequence). The CDR3 has 15 amino acids. V was pared by 2 bases and J by 9 bases, with 12 bases of the junction left unmatched. TCRdb re-called the 5' RACE reads through MiXCR, storing one row per CDR3 protein. The repertoire includes around 960,000 distinct CDR3 sequences, 12% of them detected once, and around 1.5% sits in the top ten. In addition, the sample was reused for a study of yellow fever vaccine responses in identical twins.

The chain has TRBV20-1 and TRBJ2-1, with TRBD1 identical over 8 bases. The sequencing input was PBMCs. This receptor was obtained from a woman under 30 in good health. The CDR3: CSARPRTGFAIEQFF. The CDR3 region has the DNA TGCAGTGCTAGACCCAGGACAGGGTTTGCGATTGAGCAGTTCTTC.